What follows are 29 T cell receptor beta chains derived from one specimen sequenced in a study of T cell responses to AZD1222 COVID-19 vaccine. Profiling relied on immunoSEQ multiplex PCR, and the TCRdb table lists in-frame clones only, not all of them. The table lists some 110,000 clones, around 90% of them singletons. The source was peripheral blood, collected on day 0 of AZD1222 vaccination. These receptor sequences come from an adult in good health.

CDR3 sequence: CASRPSRGEKLFF. The CDR3 DNA sequence: TGTGCCAGCAGGCCTAGCCGGGGTGAAAAACTGTTTTTT. The chain recombines TRBV7-2 with TRBJ1-4; no definite D call. CDR1 is SGHTA, CDR2 FQGNSA, per germline. Trimming stripped 6 bases from V and 7 bases from J, with 12 bases between. The CDR3 has 13 amino acids.

The chain combines TRBV29-1 with TRBJ2-1; either TRBD1 or TRBD2 may supply D (6 bases each). Per the germline V gene, CDR1 is SQVTM and CDR2 is ANQGSEA. This CDR3 has 14 amino acids. V was pared by 6 bases and J by 8 bases, with 20 bases between. This CDR3 reads CSVEGGARNDEQFF. DNA of the CDR3: TGCAGCGTCGAGGGGGGTGCGAGGAACGATGAGCAGTTCTTC.

The chain carries TRBV29-1 and TRBJ2-3; D call uncertain. Germline CDR1 SQVTM, CDR2 ANQGSEA. The CDR3 contains 11 residues. Trimming removed 5 bases from V and 6 bases from J, with 9 bases in between. The CDR3 DNA follows: TGCAGCGTTCGGCTCAGCGATACGCAGTATTTT. Amino acids: CSVRLSDTQYF.

The V call is TRBV11-2, the J call TRBJ2-2; D might be TRBD1 (5 bases). Trimming left V 5 bases short and J 6 bases short, with 16 bases between. Germline V gives CDR1 SGHAT, CDR2 FQNNGV. CDR3 length: 15 residues. CDR3 protein: CASSLWGSTPGELFF. The CDR3 DNA reads as TGTGCCAGCAGCCTATGGGGCTCCACTCCCGGGGAGCTGTTTTTT. The full variable domain, its missing parts supplied by reference TRBV11-2 and TRBJ2-2, is EAGVAQSPRYKIIEKRQSVAFWCNPISGHATLYWYQQILGQGPKLLIQFQNNGVVDDSQLPKDRFSAERLKGVDSTLKIQPAKLEDSAVYLCASSLWGSTPGELFFGEGSRLTVL.

For the CDR3, the DNA is TGTGCCAGCAGTCCCACAACCCCTAACGAGCAGTACTTC. Protein: CASSPTTPNEQYF. The rearrangement joins TRBV27 to TRBJ2-7; D gene uncertain. From germline, CDR1 is MNHEY and CDR2 SMNVEV (reference sequence). V was trimmed by 5 bases and J by 5 bases, leaving 13 bases between them. The CDR3 sequence is 13 residues long.

The genes are TRBV27 and TRBJ1-1, with 7 nucleotides matching TRBD1. Germline CDR1 reads MNHEY; CDR2 reads SMNVEV (reference sequence). The V segment lost 7 bases and the J segment 11 bases; nucleotides outside the gene matches: 7. The CDR3 is 11 amino acids. CDR3 amino acids: CASNQQGRAFF. The CDR3 DNA follows: TGTGCCAGCAACCAACAGGGGAGGGCTTTCTTT.

In its sample, this clone was seen once. The chain employs TRBV7-2 and TRBJ1-5; the D gene is possibly TRBD1 (6 bases). Germline CDR1 SGHTA, CDR2 FQGNSA. This CDR3 has 15 amino acids. The V end lost 5 bases, the J end lost 8 bases, and 19 bases lay between the germline ends. The CDR3 DNA is TGTGCCAGCAGCCTGGACAGAGCATCAGGTGAGCCCCAGCATTTT. This encodes CASSLDRASGEPQHF. The full variable domain, rest sourced from reference TRBV7-2 and TRBJ1-5, is GAGVSQSPSNKVTEKGKDVELRCDPISGHTALYWYRQSLGQGLEFLIYFQGNSAPDKSGLPSDRFSAERTGGSVSTLTIQRTQQEDSAVYLCASSLDRASGEPQHFGDGTRLSIL.

The chain is built from TRBV24-1 and TRBJ2-7, with TRBD1 matching 7 bases. Germline V gene sequence: CDR1 KGHDR, CDR2 SFDVKD. The ends lost 4 bases at V and 5 bases at J; junction bases unmatched: 7. This CDR3 contains 14 residues. The CDR3 sequence is CATSDPDRVNEQYF. The CDR3 DNA sequence: TGTGCCACCAGTGACCCAGACAGGGTCAACGAGCAGTACTTC.

The CDR3, as DNA: TGTGCCAGCAGTTACGAGACAGGAGGAGACACTGAAGCTTTCTTT. This translates into CASSYETGGDTEAFF. The chain uses TRBV28 and TRBJ1-1; possibly TRBD1 for D (6 bases). CDR1 and CDR2 (germline): MDHEN, SYDVKM. The V end was cut by 4 bases, the J end by 3 bases, with 15 bases between. The CDR3 is made up of 15 amino acids.

V and J are TRBV6-5 and TRBJ1-2; possible D gene TRBD1, 6 bases. This CDR3 comprises 15 residues. Between the trimmed V and J ends, which lost 1 base and 0 bases, there was a span of 9 bases. Germline-derived CDR1 and CDR2 are MNHEY and SVGAGI. Here the CDR3 DNA reads TGTGCCAGCAGTTACTACAGGGTAGCTAACTATGGCTACACCTTC. It codes for CASSYYRVANYGYTF.

The chain carries TRBV10-1 and TRBJ2-7, with 9 bases aligning to TRBD1. This CDR3 region has 14 residues. CDR1 is WNHNN, CDR2 SYGVQD, per germline (reference sequence). Losses at the gene ends were 4 bases for V and 1 base for J; bases not matched to a gene: 2. CDR3: CASSVGTGSYEQYF. The CDR3 DNA is TGCGCCAGCAGTGTCGGGACAGGGTCCTACGAGCAGTACTTC.

The chain recombines TRBV27 with TRBJ1-1, with TRBD1 as a possible D gene (5 bases). From germline, CDR1 is MNHEY and CDR2 SMNVEV (reference sequence). Trimming took 0 bases from V and 6 from J, leaving 11 bases between them. CDR3 length: 14 amino acids. The DNA of the CDR3 is TGTGCCAGCAGTTTATCGGGGCAGGTTGCTGAAGCTTTCTTT. This encodes CASSLSGQVAEAFF.

The chain links TRBV24-1 to TRBJ2-1; D gene unclear. The germline V gene encodes CDR1 KGHDR and CDR2 SFDVKD. V was shortened by 5 bases and J by 6 bases, with 13 bases between the two germline ends. This CDR3 is built from 14 residues. CDR3 amino acids: CATSVPVYPNEQFF. CDR3 nucleotide sequence: TGTGCCACCAGTGTCCCGGTATACCCCAATGAGCAGTTCTTC.

This clone has a single count. The chain couples TRBV9 to TRBJ1-3; no reliable D call. The CDR3 extends over 15 amino acids. V lost 2 bases and J 0 bases, leaving 9 bases between the germline ends. Germline lookup yields CDR1 SGDLS and CDR2 YYNGEE. The CDR3 region is CASSVFRNSGNTIYF. CDR3 DNA: TGTGCCAGCAGCGTTTTCCGGAACTCTGGAAACACCATATATTTT.

The rearrangement links TRBV3-1 (or the pseudogene TRBV3-2) to TRBJ1-3; D perhaps matches TRBD1 (6 bases). The germline V gene encodes CDR1 LGHDT and CDR2 YNNKEL (reference sequence). CDR3 size: 14 residues. Between the trimmed V and J ends, which lost 5 bases and 2 bases, there was a span of 10 bases. The CDR3 DNA follows: TGTGCCAGCAGCTCAGGGGAGACTGGAAACACCATATATTTT. Translation: CASSSGETGNTIYF.

The sample holds one count of this clone. The chain carries TRBV5-1 and TRBJ2-2; TRBD1 is a possible D gene (6 bases). The CDR3 is 15 residues long. Germline loops: CDR1 SGHRS, CDR2 YFSETQ. Deletions cut 4 bases from V and 0 bases from J, with 10 bases between. CDR3 in DNA: TGCGCCAGCAGCAAGGACAGCGCGAACACCGGGGAGCTGTTTTTT. Its protein is CASSKDSANTGELFF.

This rearrangement joins TRBV18 to TRBJ2-7, with no clear D. The germline gives CDR1 KGHSH, CDR2 LQKENI. CDR3 size: 13 residues. V was cut by 2 bases and J by 6 bases, with 11 bases left in between. CDR3 in amino acids: CASSPFPGSEQYF. In DNA, the CDR3 is TGTGCCAGCTCACCATTCCCGGGCTCCGAGCAGTACTTC.

The gene calls are TRBV11-2 and TRBJ1-2, with 7 nucleotides matching TRBD1. Trimming at V came to 3 bases and at J to 6 bases, leaving 7 bases not matched to a gene. CDR1 and CDR2 from the germline V gene are SGHAT and FQNNGV. The length of the CDR3 is 14 residues. The CDR3 loop reads CASSFPTGHDGYTF. The CDR3 nucleotides are TGTGCCAGCAGCTTCCCGACAGGGCATGATGGCTACACCTTC.

This clone was counted a few times. V gene TRBV7-3 combines with J gene TRBJ1-1; TRBD1 aligns across 7 bases. Germline V gene sequence: CDR1 SGHTA, CDR2 FQGTGA. This CDR3 contains 16 residues. Unmatched junction bases numbered 15, after V lost 5 bases and J lost 6 bases. CDR3 bases: TGTGCCAGCAGCCCAAGGCCTACAGGGGATGCCGCTGAAGCTTTCTTT. It is translated as CASSPRPTGDAAEAFF.

J is TRBJ1-1 and V is TRBV9, with D perhaps TRBD1 (5 bases). The CDR3 has 13 residues. CDR1 and CDR2 (germline): SGDLS, YYNGEE. Trimming cost V 1 base and J 3 bases, with 7 bases left between them. In nucleotides, the CDR3 is TGTGCCAGCAGCGTACAAGGGGACACTGAAGCTTTCTTT. Protein product: CASSVQGDTEAFF.

This chain connects TRBV27 to TRBJ2-7; 7 nucleotides align to TRBD2. This CDR3 has 15 residues. The germline V gene has CDR1 MNHEY and CDR2 SMNVEV (reference sequence). The J segment lost 1 base and the V segment lost 6 bases, leaving 9 bases of the junction unmatched. The CDR3 sequence is CASRPAGGLSYEQYF. Written as DNA, the CDR3 is TGTGCCAGCAGACCCGCCGGGGGGTTATCCTACGAGCAGTACTTC.

The V call is TRBV6-6, the J call TRBJ1-1; D is perhaps TRBD1 (6 bases). The CDR3 loop spans 16 amino acids. V was cut by 5 bases and J by 4 bases, with 20 bases left in between. Germline assignment: CDR1 MNHNY and CDR2 SVGAGI (reference sequence). This CDR3 reads CASSHDTTGVSTEAFF. The CDR3 DNA is TGTGCCAGCAGTCATGATACGACAGGCGTCAGCACTGAAGCTTTCTTT.

Note on this clone: This same CDR3 is encoded by further DNA sequences in the sample. The chain joins TRBV3-1 (or the pseudogene TRBV3-2) to TRBJ2-3, with 7 bases fitting TRBD2. V shed 1 base and J 2 bases; nucleotides not matched to a gene: 3. Germline V gene data show CDR1 as LGHDT and CDR2 as YNNKEL (reference sequence). The CDR3 runs 15 residues. The CDR3 spells CASSQGSGITDTQYF. The DNA of the CDR3 is TGTGCCAGCAGCCAAGGGAGCGGGATCACAGATACGCAGTATTTT.

V usage is TRBV28 and J usage is TRBJ2-5; 7 bases agree with TRBD1. Germline V CDR1 and CDR2: MDHEN, SYDVKM. V shed 4 bases, J shed 1 base, and the junction held 3 bases outside the gene matches. The CDR3 is made up of 14 amino acids. DNA of the CDR3: TGTGCCAGCAGTTCCTGGACAGGCCAAGAGACCCAGTACTTC. The encoded protein is CASSSWTGQETQYF.

The rearrangement uses TRBV11-3 and TRBJ2-1, with 9 bases identical to TRBD1. This CDR3 contains 15 residues. Losses at the gene ends were 6 bases for V and 6 bases for J; bases not matched to a gene: 9. CDR1 SGHNT and CDR2 YENEEA come from the germline V gene. Here the CDR3 DNA reads TGTGCCAGCAGTCGGGACAGGGTAATCCTCAATGAGCAGTTCTTC. It translates to CASSRDRVILNEQFF. The variable domain in full, completed from reference TRBV11-3 and TRBJ2-1, reads EAGVVQSPRYKIIEKKQPVAFWCNPISGHNTLYWYLQNLGQGPELLIRYENEEAVDDSQLPKDRFSAERLKGVDSTLKIQPAELGDSAVYLCASSRDRVILNEQFFGPGTRLTVL.

The chain recombines TRBV3-1 (or the pseudogene TRBV3-2) with TRBJ1-2; D remains ambiguous. V gave up 2 bases and J gave up 8 bases, with 9 bases separating them. The CDR3 has 12 residues. Germline V CDR1 and CDR2: LGHDT, YNNKEL (reference sequence). The CDR3 coding sequence is TGTGCCAGCAGCCAATCAAGTGCGGGCTACACCTTC. This encodes CASSQSSAGYTF.

The V and J genes are TRBV15 and TRBJ1-5; D is unclear. Germline CDR1 LNHNV, CDR2 YYDKDF (reference sequence). The CDR3 has 15 residues. Trimming pared 0 bases from V and 7 bases from J, leaving 13 bases between. The CDR3 reads CATSRDEEGGQPQHF. The CDR3 DNA follows: TGTGCCACCAGCAGAGATGAAGAGGGTGGGCAGCCCCAGCATTTT.

This clone appeared a single time. J is TRBJ1-6 and V is TRBV19; no firm D call. The CDR3 spans 13 residues. Germline V gene lookup returns CDR1 LNHDA and CDR2 SQIVND (reference sequence). Trimming took 1 base from V and 6 from J, leaving 4 bases between them. The CDR3 nucleotides are TGTGCCAGTAGTATAGGGAGTAATTCACCCCTCCACTTT. As protein: CASSIGSNSPLHF.

This chain links TRBV3-1 (or the pseudogene TRBV3-2) with TRBJ2-1; the match to TRBD1 covers 10 bases. V lost 1 base, J lost 6 bases, and 0 bases stayed unmatched. In germline, CDR1 is LGHDT, CDR2 YNNKEL (reference sequence). The CDR3 contains 14 residues. The CDR3 protein is CASSQGQGANEQFF. The CDR3 bases are TGTGCCAGCAGCCAAGGACAGGGGGCCAATGAGCAGTTCTTC.